This T cell receptor (beta chain) was captured by sequencing in a study of shared clonotypes between healthy human individuals. Among the donors, all were Caucasian adults who lived in Nashville, Tennessee. Genomic DNA belonging to each subset was distributed in equal measure over several immunoSEQ plates. The authors loaded about 200 ng DNA, around 30,000 T cell genomes, into sorted-subset replicate PCRs. As processed by the authors: Junction-only sequences without quality scores were provided by ImmunoSEQ, so filtering was different. Repertoires were generated with immunoSEQ multiplex PCR, while TCRdb's copy carries only in-frame clones and drops some. Clone size and the V and J calls come from that table; the DNA yielded D and trimming. The sample holds more than 900,000 clones, around 82% seen once. Germline-derived CDR1 and CDR2 are MNHEY and SMNVEV (reference sequence). V shed 0 bases and J shed 10 bases, with 13 bases lying between them. CDR3 length equals 14 residues.

This sequence was found in a man aged 18 to 30 in good health. Some clones in this sample may be carry-over from other donors' samples. The chain joins TRBV27 to TRBJ2-1; D might be TRBD2 (6 bases). Sequencing input: memory CD4+ T cells from PBMCs. Subset defined: CD45RA-negative fraction. Here the CDR3 reads CASSLSGREWEQFF. The DNA for the CDR3 is TGTGCCAGCAGTTTATCGGGACGGGAGTGGGAGCAGTTCTTC.